A selection of T cell receptor beta chains follows, all from one sample in a study of CD8 T cells in ankylosing spondylitis. Each CDR3 protein gets one entry after TCRdb re-called the 5' RACE reads with MiXCR. Here the sample spans around 440,000 distinct CDR3 sequences, 15% to 20% being singletons. Material: blood, either unsorted or a sorted T cell fraction (not recorded which). The source of these receptors is a male donor with ankylosing spondylitis. Each CDR3 is given with its conserved first and last residue. D genes are given only for firm matches. Clone size is stated in some rows and not others, as once, few, many or a class when expanded.

cdr3_nt	cdr3_aa	clone_size	j_call	d_call	v_call
TGTGCCAGCAGCCCAGGGTCCCGAACTAGCGGGGGGCGAAGCTCCTACAATGAGCAGTTCTTC	CASSPGSRTSGGRSSYNEQFF	NA	TRBJ2-1	TRBD2	TRBV11-2
TGTGCCAGCAGCTCGTATTCTCCGGGAGGGACGAACACTGAAGCTTTCTTT	CASSSYSPGGTNTEAFF	NA	TRBJ1-1	NA	TRBV7-8
TGCAGCGTACCTTCTAGCGGGGCGGGGGCCCAGTACTTC	CSVPSSGAGAQYF	few	TRBJ2-5	TRBD2	TRBV29-1
TGCGCCAGCAAAGACTCGTCTAGCACAGATACGCAGTATTTT	CASKDSSSTDTQYF	NA	TRBJ2-3	NA	TRBV5-1
TGCAGTGCTAGAGTGGTCCCAAGGGGCACCGGGGAGCTGTTTTTT	CSARVVPRGTGELFF	NA	TRBJ2-2	NA	TRBV20-1
TGTGCCAGCAGCAAATGGGCGGGGAAGCTGGGTTCTGGGGCCAACGTCCTGACTTTC	CASSKWAGKLGSGANVLTF	few	TRBJ2-6	NA	TRBV21-1
TGTGCCAGCAGTGAGTACACCGGGCAGCATGAGCAGTTCTTC	CASSEYTGQHEQFF	NA	TRBJ2-1	NA	TRBV2
TGTGCCAGCAGAGGACAGGGGAAGGGCGGCTACACCTTC	CASRGQGKGGYTF	many	TRBJ1-2	TRBD1	TRBV12-3/TRBV12-4
TGTGCCAGCAGCTCTAACCGGGACAGGGGGAACTCTGGAAACACCATATATTTT	CASSSNRDRGNSGNTIYF	few	TRBJ1-3	TRBD1	TRBV3-1
TGTGCCAGCAGTTCCGACAGGGTAGGGTATGAAAAACTGTTTTTT	CASSSDRVGYEKLFF	NA	TRBJ1-4	TRBD1	TRBV27
TGTGCCAGCAGTTCCAAAAGAGCGGGCACAGATACGCAGTATTTT	CASSSKRAGTDTQYF	NA	TRBJ2-3	NA	TRBV6-5
TGTGCCAGCAGGTCCCGTATGGAGACCCAGTACTTC	CASRSRMETQYF	few	TRBJ2-5	NA	TRBV6-5
TGTGCCAGCAGCTTACTCGACCACACAGATACGCAGTATTTT	CASSLLDHTDTQYF	NA	TRBJ2-3	NA	TRBV7-9
TGTGCCAGCAGCTTAGGTAGCGGGGGGAATTCCTACAATGAGCAGTTCTTC	CASSLGSGGNSYNEQFF	few	TRBJ2-1	TRBD2	TRBV7-9
TGCAGTGCTAGACTCTACGTCCTATCAGAGACCCAGTACTTC	CSARLYVLSETQYF	NA	TRBJ2-5	NA	TRBV20-1
TGCAGCGTTTTGGGAGGACAGGCAGCTAACTATGGCTACACCTTC	CSVLGGQAANYGYTF	few	TRBJ1-2	TRBD1	TRBV29-1
TGCAGTGCGCGGGGGACTGACCCCTTTTCTGGCTACACCTTC	CSARGTDPFSGYTF	few	TRBJ1-2	NA	TRBV20-1
TGTGCCAGCAGCCCGTGGACCTCAGATACGCAGTATTTT	CASSPWTSDTQYF	few	TRBJ2-3	NA	TRBV7-2
TGCGCCAGCAGCTTTTCGGCTCATGGCTACACCTTC	CASSFSAHGYTF	few	TRBJ1-2	NA	TRBV5-1
TGTGCCAGCAGCTTGGAGGGGTCTATCACTGAAGCTTTCTTT	CASSLEGSITEAFF	few	TRBJ1-1	NA	TRBV5-5